This TCR beta chain comes out of a study of T cell repertoires in cytomegalovirus infection. On the study more broadly: Matching HLA type, along with CMV infection, was indicated by public TCR beta signatures. Findings and limits, study-wide: Clonotype analysis showed dominance of the ex vivo response by HLA-C-restricted CMV-specific TCR beta clonotypes. People with CMV and the relevant HLA were identified by cumulative public TCR beta family frequency.

This clonotype was seen many times. What it binds is unknown. TCRdb ran MiXCR on the reads and lists one entry per CDR3 protein. The repertoire includes about 260,000 distinct CDR3 sequences, roughly 13% of them detected once, and about 10% sits in the top ten. J gave up 5 bases and V 4 bases, and 5 bases lay outside the gene matches. CDR3 size: 14 residues. Germline V CDR1 and CDR2: SGHTA, FQGTGA. The TCR sequence derives from a human donor in good health (CMV status not recorded). Some clones in this sample may be carry-over from other donors' samples. What was sequenced was PBMCs. This rearrangement joins TRBV7-3 to TRBJ1-1, with TRBD1 matching over 9 bases. CDR3 protein: CASSSRTGETEAFF. The CDR3 region has the DNA TGTGCCAGCAGCTCCCGGACAGGGGAAACTGAAGCTTTCTTT.